This TCR beta chain was captured by sequencing in a study of CD8 T cells in ankylosing spondylitis. General study results and limits: A TCR beta motif made of 7 to 9 highly homologous variants seemed typical of ankylosing spondylitis blood. Disease-associated clones were CD8+ and fairly uncommon in peripheral blood. Matched synovial fluid from ankylosing spondylitis patients was reported to be enriched for disease-linked clones.

Notes on this clonotype: Its antigen is not identified.

The J segment lost 2 bases and the V segment lost 6 bases, leaving 2 bases of the junction unmatched. The CDR3 sequence is 15 residues long. Making use of molecular barcodes, quantitative 5'-RACE generated TCR beta libraries. TCRdb called the 5' RACE reads again in MiXCR, with one record for every CDR3 protein. The sample lists about 440,000 distinct CDR3 sequences, 17% seen once, with over 0.9% in the top ten. V and J are TRBV12-3 or TRBV12-4 and TRBJ2-5, with 14 bases matching TRBD2. The source is a male donor with ankylosing spondylitis. Material: blood, either unsorted or a sorted T cell fraction (not recorded which). The CDR3 spells CASRGTSGGQETQYF. The CDR3 DNA reads TGTGCCAGCAGGGGGACTAGCGGGGGTCAAGAGACCCAGTACTTC.